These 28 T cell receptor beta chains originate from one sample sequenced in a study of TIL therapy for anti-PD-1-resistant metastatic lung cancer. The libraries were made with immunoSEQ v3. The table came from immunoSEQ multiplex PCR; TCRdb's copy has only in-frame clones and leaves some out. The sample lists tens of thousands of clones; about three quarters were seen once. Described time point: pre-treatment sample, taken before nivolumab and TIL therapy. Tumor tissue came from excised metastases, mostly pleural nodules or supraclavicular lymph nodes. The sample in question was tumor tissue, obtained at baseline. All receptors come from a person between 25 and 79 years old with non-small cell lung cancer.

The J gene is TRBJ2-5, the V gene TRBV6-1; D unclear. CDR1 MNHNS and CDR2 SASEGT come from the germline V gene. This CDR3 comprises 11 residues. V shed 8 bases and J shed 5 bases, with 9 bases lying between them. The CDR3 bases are TGTGCCAGCGCCGAAGTCGAGACCCAGTACTTC. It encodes CASAEVETQYF.

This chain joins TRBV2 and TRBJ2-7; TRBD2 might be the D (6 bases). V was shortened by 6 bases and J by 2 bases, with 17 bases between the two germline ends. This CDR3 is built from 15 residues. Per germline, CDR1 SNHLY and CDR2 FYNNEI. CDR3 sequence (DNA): TGTGCCAGCAGCTCAGTTCTAGCGATAACCTACGAGCAGTACTTC. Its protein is CASSSVLAITYEQYF. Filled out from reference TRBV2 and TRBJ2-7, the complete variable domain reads EPEVTQTPSHQVTQMGQEVILRCVPISNHLYFYWYRQILGQKVEFLVSFYNNEISEKSEIFDDQFSVERPDGSNFTLKIRSTKLEDSAMYFCASSSVLAITYEQYFGPGTRLTVT.

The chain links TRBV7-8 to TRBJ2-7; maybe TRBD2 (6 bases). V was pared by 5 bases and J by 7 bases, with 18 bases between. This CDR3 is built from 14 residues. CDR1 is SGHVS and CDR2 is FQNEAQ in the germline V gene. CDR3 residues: CASSPGGPRGEQYF. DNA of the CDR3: TGTGCCAGCAGCCCGGGCGGGCCACGGGGGGAGCAGTACTTC.

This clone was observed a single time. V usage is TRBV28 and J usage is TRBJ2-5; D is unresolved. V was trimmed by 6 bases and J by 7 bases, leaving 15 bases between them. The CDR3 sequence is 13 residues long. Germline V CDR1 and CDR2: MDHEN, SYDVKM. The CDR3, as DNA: TGTGCCAGCAGCATGGACGTCCGCGGGACCCAGTACTTC. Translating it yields CASSMDVRGTQYF.

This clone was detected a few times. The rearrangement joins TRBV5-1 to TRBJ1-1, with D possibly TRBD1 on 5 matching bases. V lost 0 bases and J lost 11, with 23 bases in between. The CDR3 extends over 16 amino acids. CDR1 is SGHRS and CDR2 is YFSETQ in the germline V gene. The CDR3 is CASSLAWAGPQDEAFF. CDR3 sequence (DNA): TGCGCCAGCAGCTTGGCCTGGGCAGGGCCCCAAGATGAGGCTTTCTTT.

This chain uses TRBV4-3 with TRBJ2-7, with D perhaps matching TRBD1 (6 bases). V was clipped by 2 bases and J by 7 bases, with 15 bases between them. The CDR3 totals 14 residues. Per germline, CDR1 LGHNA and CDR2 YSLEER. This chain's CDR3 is CASSQNTGPGEQYF. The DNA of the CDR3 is TGCGCCAGCAGCCAAAATACAGGGCCGGGGGAGCAGTACTTC.

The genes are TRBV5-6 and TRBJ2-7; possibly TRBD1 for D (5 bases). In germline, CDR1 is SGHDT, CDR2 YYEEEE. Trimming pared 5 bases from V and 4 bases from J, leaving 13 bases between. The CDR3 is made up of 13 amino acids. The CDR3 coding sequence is TGTGCCAGCAGTCCGACCCAGGGTTACGAGCAGTACTTC. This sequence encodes CASSPTQGYEQYF.

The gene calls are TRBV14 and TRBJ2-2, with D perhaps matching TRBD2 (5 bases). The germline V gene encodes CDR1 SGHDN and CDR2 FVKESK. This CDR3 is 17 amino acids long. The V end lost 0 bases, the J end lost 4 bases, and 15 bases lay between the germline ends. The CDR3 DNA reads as TGTGCCAGCAGCCAAGATGGGAGACGGTACGGCACCGGGGAGCTGTTTTTT. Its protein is CASSQDGRRYGTGELFF. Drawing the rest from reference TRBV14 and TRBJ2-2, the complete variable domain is EAGVTQFPSHSVIEKGQTVTLRCDPISGHDNLYWYRRVMGKEIKFLLHFVKESKQDESGMPNNRFLAERTGGTYSTLKVQPAELEDSGVYFCASSQDGRRYGTGELFFGEGSRLTVL.

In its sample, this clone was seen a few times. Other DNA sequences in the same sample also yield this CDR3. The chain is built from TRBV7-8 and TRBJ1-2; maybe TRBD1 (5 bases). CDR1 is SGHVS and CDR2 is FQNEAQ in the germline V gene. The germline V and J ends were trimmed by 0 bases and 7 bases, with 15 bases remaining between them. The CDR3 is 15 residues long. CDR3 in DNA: TGTGCCAGCAGCTTAGCGGAAGGGGTGGCTGCTGGCTACACCTTC. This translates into CASSLAEGVAAGYTF. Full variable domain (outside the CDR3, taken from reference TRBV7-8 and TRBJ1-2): GAGVSQSPRYKVAKRGQDVALRCDPISGHVSLFWYQQALGQGPEFLTYFQNEAQLDKSGLPSDRFFAERPEGSVSTLKIQRTQQEDSAVYLCASSLAEGVAAGYTFGSGTRLTVV.

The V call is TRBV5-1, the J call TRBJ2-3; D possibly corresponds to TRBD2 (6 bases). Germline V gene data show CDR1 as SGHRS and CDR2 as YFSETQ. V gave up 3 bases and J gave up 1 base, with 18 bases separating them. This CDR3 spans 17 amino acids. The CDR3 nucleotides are TGCGCCAGCAGCTCCAGCTCCCCGGGAGTCGGCACAGATACGCAGTATTTT. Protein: CASSSSSPGVGTDTQYF.

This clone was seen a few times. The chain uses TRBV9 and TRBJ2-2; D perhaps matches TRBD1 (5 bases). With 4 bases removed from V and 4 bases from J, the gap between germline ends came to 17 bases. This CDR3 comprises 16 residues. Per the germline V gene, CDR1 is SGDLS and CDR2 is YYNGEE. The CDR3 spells CASSSQGGLGTGELFF. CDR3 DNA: TGTGCCAGCAGCTCGCAGGGTGGATTGGGCACCGGGGAGCTGTTTTTT.

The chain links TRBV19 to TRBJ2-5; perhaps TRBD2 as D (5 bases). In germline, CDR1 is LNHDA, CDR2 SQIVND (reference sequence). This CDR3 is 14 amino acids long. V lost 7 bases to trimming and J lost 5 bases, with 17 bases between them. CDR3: CASTAPGLRETQYF. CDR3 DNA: TGTGCCAGTACAGCACCGGGGTTGAGGGAGACCCAGTACTTC.

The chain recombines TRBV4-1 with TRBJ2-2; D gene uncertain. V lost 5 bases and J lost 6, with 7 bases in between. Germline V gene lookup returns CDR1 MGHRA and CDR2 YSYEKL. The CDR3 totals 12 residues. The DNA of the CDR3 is TGCGCCAGCAGCGATTTCTCCGGGGAGCTGTTTTTT. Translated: CASSDFSGELFF.

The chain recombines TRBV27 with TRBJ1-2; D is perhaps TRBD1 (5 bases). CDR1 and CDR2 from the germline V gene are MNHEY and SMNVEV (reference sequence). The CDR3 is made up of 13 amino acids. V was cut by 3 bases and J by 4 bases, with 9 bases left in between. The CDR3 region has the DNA TGTGCCAGCAGTTTTCGGGGGACCTATGGCTACACCTTC. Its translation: CASSFRGTYGYTF.

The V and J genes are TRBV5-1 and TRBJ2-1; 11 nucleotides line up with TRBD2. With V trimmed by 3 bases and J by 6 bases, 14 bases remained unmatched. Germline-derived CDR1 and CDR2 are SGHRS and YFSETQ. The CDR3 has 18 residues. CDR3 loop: CASSYVLLLAGVTNEQFF. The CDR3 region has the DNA TGCGCCAGCAGCTATGTCTTATTACTAGCGGGAGTCACCAATGAGCAGTTCTTC. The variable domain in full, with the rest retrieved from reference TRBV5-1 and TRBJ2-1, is KAGVTQTPRYLIKTRGQQVTLSCSPISGHRSVSWYQQTPGQGLQFLFEYFSETQRNKGNFPGRFSGRQFSNSRSEMNVSTLELGDSALYLCASSYVLLLAGVTNEQFFGPGTRLTVL.

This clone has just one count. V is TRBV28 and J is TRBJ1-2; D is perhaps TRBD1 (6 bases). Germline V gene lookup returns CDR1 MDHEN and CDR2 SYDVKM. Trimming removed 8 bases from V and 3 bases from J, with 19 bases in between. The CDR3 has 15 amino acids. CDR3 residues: CASYSVGGEDYGYTF. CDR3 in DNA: TGTGCCAGCTACTCTGTGGGGGGCGAGGACTATGGCTACACCTTC.

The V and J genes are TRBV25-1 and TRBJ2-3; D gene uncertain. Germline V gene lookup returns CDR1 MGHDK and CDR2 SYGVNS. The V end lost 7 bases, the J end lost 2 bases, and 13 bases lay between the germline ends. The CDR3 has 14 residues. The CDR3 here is CASTSNGFTDTQYF. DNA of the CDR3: TGTGCCAGCACCAGTAATGGTTTCACAGATACGCAGTATTTT.

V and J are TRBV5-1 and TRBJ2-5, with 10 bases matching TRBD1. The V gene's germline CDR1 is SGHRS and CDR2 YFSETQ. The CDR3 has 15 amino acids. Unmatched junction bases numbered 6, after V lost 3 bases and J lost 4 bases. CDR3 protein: CASSSDRGSGETQYF. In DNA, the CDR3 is TGCGCCAGCAGCTCGGACAGGGGGTCCGGAGAGACCCAGTACTTC. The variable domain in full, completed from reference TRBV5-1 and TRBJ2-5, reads KAGVTQTPRYLIKTRGQQVTLSCSPISGHRSVSWYQQTPGQGLQFLFEYFSETQRNKGNFPGRFSGRQFSNSRSEMNVSTLELGDSALYLCASSSDRGSGETQYFGPGTRLLVL.

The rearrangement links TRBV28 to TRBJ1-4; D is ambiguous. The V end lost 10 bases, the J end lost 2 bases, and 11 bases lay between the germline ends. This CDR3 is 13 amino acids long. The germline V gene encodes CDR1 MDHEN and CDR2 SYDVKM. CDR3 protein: CATEERTNEKLFF. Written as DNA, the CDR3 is TGTGCCACCGAGGAGAGGACTAATGAAAAACTGTTTTTT.

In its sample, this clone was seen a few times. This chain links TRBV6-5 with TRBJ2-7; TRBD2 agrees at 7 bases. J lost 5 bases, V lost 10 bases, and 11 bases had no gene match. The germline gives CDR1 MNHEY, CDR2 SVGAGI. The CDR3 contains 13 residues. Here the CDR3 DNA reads TGTGCCACCCGGGCGACTAGCCTCGACGAGCAGTACTTC. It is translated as CATRATSLDEQYF.

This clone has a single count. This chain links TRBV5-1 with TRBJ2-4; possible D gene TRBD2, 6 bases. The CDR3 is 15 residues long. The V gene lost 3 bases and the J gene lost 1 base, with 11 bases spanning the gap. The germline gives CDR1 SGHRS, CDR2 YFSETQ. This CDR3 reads CASSSGGKAKNIQYF. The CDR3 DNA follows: TGCGCCAGCAGCTCTGGGGGGAAGGCCAAAAACATTCAGTACTTC.

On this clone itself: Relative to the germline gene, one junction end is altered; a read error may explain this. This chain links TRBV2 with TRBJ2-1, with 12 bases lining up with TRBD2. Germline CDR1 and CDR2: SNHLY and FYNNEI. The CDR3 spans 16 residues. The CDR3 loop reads CASSEASGLAGGPRVF. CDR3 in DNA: TGTGCCAGCAGTGAAGCCTCGGGGCTAGCGGGAGGGCCTAGGGTCTTC.

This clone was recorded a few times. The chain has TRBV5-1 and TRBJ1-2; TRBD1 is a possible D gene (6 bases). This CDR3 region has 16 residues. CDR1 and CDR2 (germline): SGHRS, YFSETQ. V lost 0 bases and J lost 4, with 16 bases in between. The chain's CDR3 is CASSLDPTGYGYGYTF. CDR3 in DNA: TGCGCCAGCAGCTTGGATCCCACAGGGTACGGCTATGGCTACACCTTC.

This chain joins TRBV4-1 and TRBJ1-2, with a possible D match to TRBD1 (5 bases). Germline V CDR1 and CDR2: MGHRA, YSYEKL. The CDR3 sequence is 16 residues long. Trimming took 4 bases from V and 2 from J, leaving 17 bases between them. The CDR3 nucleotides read TGCGCCAGCAGCCTGAGGACACCCTCGGGAAACTATGGCTACACCTTC. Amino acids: CASSLRTPSGNYGYTF.

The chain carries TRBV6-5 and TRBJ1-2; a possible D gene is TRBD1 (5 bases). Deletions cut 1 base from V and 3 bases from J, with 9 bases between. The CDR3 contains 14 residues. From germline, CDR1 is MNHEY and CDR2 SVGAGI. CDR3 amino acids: CASSYYAGHYGYTF. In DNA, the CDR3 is TGTGCCAGCAGTTACTACGCAGGGCACTATGGCTACACCTTC.

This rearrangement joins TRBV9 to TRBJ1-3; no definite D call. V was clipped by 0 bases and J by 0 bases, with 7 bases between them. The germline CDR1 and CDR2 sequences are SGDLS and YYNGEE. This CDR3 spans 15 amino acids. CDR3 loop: CASSVEKNSGNTIYF. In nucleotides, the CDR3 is TGTGCCAGCAGCGTAGAGAAGAACTCTGGAAACACCATATATTTT.

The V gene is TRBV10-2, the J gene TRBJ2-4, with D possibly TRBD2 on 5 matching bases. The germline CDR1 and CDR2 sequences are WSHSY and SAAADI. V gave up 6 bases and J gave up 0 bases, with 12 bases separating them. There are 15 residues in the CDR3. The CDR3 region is CASRGFGVAKNIQYF. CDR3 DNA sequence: TGCGCCAGCAGGGGGTTCGGGGTAGCCAAAAACATTCAGTACTTC.

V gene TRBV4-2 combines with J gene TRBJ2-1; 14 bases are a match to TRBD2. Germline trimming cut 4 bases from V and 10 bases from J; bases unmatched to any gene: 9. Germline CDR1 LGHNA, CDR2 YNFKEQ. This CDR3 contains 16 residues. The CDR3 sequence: CASSLQTSGGAGEQFF. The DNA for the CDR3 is TGTGCCAGCAGCCTGCAGACTAGCGGGGGGGCCGGGGAGCAGTTCTTC.